These 10 T cell receptor beta chains were all obtained from the same sample, sequenced in a study of early T cells in non-severe SARS-CoV-2 infection. TCRdb re-analysed the 5' RACE reads in MiXCR, keeping a single row per CDR3 protein. The sample holds tens of thousands of distinct CDR3 sequences, 12% seen once. The sample was whole blood. The receptors stem from an adult who was a healthcare worker with PCR-confirmed SARS-CoV-2 infection or an uninfected control (not recorded which).

In its sample, this clonotype was seen many times. The J gene is TRBJ2-3, the V gene TRBV14, with D unresolved. Per the germline V gene, CDR1 is SGHDN and CDR2 is FVKESK. The length of the CDR3 is 15 residues. Trimming took 3 bases from V and 0 from J, leaving 10 bases between them. In nucleotides, the CDR3 is TGTGCCAGCAGCCAGCAACTACCTAGCACAGATACGCAGTATTTT. Its translation is CASSQQLPSTDTQYF.

This chain uses TRBV28 with TRBJ1-2; D gene ambiguous. V was trimmed by 6 bases and J by 4 bases, leaving 12 bases between them. The CDR3 loop spans 13 amino acids. The germline CDR1 and CDR2 sequences are MDHEN and SYDVKM. The CDR3 DNA is TGTGCCAGCAGCAGGACGGCAACCTATGGCTACACCTTC. Protein sequence: CASSRTATYGYTF.

This clonotype was recorded many times. V and J are TRBV12-3 or TRBV12-4 and TRBJ2-1, with 8 positions matching TRBD2. The V and J ends lost 5 bases and 0 bases, in that order; junction bases with no gene match: 6. The CDR3 is 16 residues long. The CDR3 sequence: CASSPTSGSSYNEQFF. The CDR3 DNA is TGTGCCAGCAGTCCCACCAGCGGGAGCTCCTACAATGAGCAGTTCTTC.

This chain joins TRBV6-1 and TRBJ2-7; D might be TRBD2 (5 bases). The CDR3 sequence is 13 residues long. The V end lost 7 bases, the J end lost 2 bases, and 12 bases lay between the germline ends. Germline V lookup: CDR1 MNHNS, CDR2 SASEGT. In nucleotides, the CDR3 is TGTGCCAGCACCGCACGGGAAACCTACGAGCAGTACTTC. This gives the protein CASTARETYEQYF.

In DNA form, the CDR3 reads TGTGCCAGCACCGTCCTGAGTAACACTGAAGCTTTCTTT. Protein sequence: CASTVLSNTEAFF. J is TRBJ1-1 and V is TRBV28, with D hard to call. The CDR3 covers 13 residues. Trimming took off 7 bases at V and 2 bases at J, with 11 bases between the two ends. Germline values: CDR1 MDHEN, CDR2 SYDVKM. Full variable domain (rest looked up from reference TRBV28 and TRBJ1-1): DVKVTQSSRYLVKRTGEKVFLECVQDMDHENMFWYRQDPGLGLRLIYFSYDVKMKEKGDIPEGYSVSREKKERFSLILESASTNQTSMYLCASTVLSNTEAFFGQGTRLTVV.

This clonotype showed up many times. The V and J genes are TRBV9 and TRBJ2-1; TRBD2 is a possible D gene (5 bases). This CDR3 contains 16 residues. Trimming left V 0 bases short and J 5 bases short, with 15 bases between. Per the germline V gene, CDR1 is SGDLS and CDR2 is YYNGEE. Here the CDR3 reads CASSVEPSGGNNEQFF. The DNA for the CDR3 is TGTGCCAGCAGCGTAGAACCGTCAGGAGGAAACAATGAGCAGTTCTTC. Full variable domain (outside the CDR3, taken from reference TRBV9 and TRBJ2-1): DSGVTQTPKHLITATGQRVTLRCSPRSGDLSVYWYQQSLDQGLQFLIQYYNGEERAKGNILERFSAQQFPDLHSELNLSSLELGDSALYFCASSVEPSGGNNEQFFGPGTRLTVL.

This clonotype showed up many times. J is TRBJ1-1 and V is TRBV4-2; D not certain. The CDR3 has 14 residues. Germline V lookup: CDR1 LGHNA, CDR2 YNFKEQ. V lost 0 bases, J lost 3 bases, and 8 bases lay in between. CDR3 coding DNA: TGTGCCAGCAGCCAAGATCTGGTGGACACTGAAGCTTTCTTT. Protein: CASSQDLVDTEAFF.

This clonotype was picked up many times. This chain joins TRBV7-9 and TRBJ1-5, with D tentatively TRBD1 (5 bases). V shed 4 bases and J shed 7 bases, with 11 bases lying between them. Germline V CDR1 and CDR2: SEHNR, FQNEAQ (reference sequence). The CDR3 loop spans 13 amino acids. The CDR3 region has the DNA TGTGCCAGCAGCTCAGGGTTTGGACAGCCCCAGCATTTT. Amino acid sequence: CASSSGFGQPQHF.

This chain connects TRBV7-2 to TRBJ2-3, with D possibly being TRBD2 (6 bases). V was trimmed by 5 bases and J by 0 bases, leaving 12 bases between them. CDR1 SGHTA and CDR2 FQGNSA come from the germline V gene. The CDR3 spans 15 residues. The CDR3: CASSAPSASTDTQYF. The DNA of the CDR3 is TGTGCCAGCAGCGCCCCTAGCGCGAGCACAGATACGCAGTATTTT.

In its sample, this clonotype was seen many times. This chain joins TRBV2 and TRBJ2-2, with 9 bases that match TRBD1. After removal of 6 bases from V and 7 bases from J, the junction contained 9 bases not matched to a gene. The CDR3 is made up of 15 amino acids. CDR1 and CDR2 from the germline V gene are SNHLY and FYNNEI. CDR3 nucleotide sequence: TGTGCCAGCAGGCTGACAGGGGGGCGAATCGGGGAGCTGTTTTTT. This gives the protein CASRLTGGRIGELFF.